This is a list of T cell receptor beta chains from one sample in a study of blood T cell repertoires in COVID-19. Sequencing was performed with immunoSEQ multiplex PCR; in TCRdb, only in-frame clones are kept and a portion is missing. Counted here are roughly 260,000 clones, just under 90% occurring once; the ten biggest clones make up 3.7%. Sequences were obtained from peripheral blood. The receptors were sampled from a woman between 40 and 50 years old with acute or convalescent COVID-19. CDR3s include the opening cysteine and the closing phenylalanine or tryptophan.

j_gene | v_gene | CDR3aa
TRBJ1-2 | TRBV5-4 | CASSLMAPTNYGYTF
TRBJ2-3 | TRBV6-6 | CASSPNGRQTTSTDTQYF
TRBJ1-5 | TRBV27 | CASSSSRGLNQPQHF
TRBJ1-2 | TRBV9 | CASRVGPGGVVANYGYTF
TRBJ1-2 | TRBV30 | CAWTRHNYGYTF
TRBJ2-5 | TRBV11-2 | CASSLGQGDGETQYF
TRBJ2-1 | TRBV13 | CASSLAPSGPPHNEQFF
TRBJ1-1 | TRBV9 | CASSTWGGQGARGWNTEAFF
TRBJ1-5 | TRBV4-1 | CASSQVLNRAHLVSNQPQHF
TRBJ2-1 | TRBV3-1/TRBV3-2 | CASSQRLAGNNEQFF
TRBJ1-2 | TRBV2 | CASSDSGDYGYTF